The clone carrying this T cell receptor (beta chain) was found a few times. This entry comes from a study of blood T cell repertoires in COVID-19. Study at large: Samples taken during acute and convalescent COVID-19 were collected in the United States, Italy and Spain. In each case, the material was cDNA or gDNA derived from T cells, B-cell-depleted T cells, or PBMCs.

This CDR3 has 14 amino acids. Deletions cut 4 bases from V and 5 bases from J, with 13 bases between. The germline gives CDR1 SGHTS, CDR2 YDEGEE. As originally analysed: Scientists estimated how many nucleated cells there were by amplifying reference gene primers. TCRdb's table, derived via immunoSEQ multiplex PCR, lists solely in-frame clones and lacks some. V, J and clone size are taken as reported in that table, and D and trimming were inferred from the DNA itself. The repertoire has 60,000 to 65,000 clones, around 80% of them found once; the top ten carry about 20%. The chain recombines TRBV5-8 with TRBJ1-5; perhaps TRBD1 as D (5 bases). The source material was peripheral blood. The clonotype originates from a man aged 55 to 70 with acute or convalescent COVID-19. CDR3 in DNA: TGTGCCAGCAGCGACCCGACAGTCTATCAGCCCCAGCATTTT. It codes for CASSDPTVYQPQHF.